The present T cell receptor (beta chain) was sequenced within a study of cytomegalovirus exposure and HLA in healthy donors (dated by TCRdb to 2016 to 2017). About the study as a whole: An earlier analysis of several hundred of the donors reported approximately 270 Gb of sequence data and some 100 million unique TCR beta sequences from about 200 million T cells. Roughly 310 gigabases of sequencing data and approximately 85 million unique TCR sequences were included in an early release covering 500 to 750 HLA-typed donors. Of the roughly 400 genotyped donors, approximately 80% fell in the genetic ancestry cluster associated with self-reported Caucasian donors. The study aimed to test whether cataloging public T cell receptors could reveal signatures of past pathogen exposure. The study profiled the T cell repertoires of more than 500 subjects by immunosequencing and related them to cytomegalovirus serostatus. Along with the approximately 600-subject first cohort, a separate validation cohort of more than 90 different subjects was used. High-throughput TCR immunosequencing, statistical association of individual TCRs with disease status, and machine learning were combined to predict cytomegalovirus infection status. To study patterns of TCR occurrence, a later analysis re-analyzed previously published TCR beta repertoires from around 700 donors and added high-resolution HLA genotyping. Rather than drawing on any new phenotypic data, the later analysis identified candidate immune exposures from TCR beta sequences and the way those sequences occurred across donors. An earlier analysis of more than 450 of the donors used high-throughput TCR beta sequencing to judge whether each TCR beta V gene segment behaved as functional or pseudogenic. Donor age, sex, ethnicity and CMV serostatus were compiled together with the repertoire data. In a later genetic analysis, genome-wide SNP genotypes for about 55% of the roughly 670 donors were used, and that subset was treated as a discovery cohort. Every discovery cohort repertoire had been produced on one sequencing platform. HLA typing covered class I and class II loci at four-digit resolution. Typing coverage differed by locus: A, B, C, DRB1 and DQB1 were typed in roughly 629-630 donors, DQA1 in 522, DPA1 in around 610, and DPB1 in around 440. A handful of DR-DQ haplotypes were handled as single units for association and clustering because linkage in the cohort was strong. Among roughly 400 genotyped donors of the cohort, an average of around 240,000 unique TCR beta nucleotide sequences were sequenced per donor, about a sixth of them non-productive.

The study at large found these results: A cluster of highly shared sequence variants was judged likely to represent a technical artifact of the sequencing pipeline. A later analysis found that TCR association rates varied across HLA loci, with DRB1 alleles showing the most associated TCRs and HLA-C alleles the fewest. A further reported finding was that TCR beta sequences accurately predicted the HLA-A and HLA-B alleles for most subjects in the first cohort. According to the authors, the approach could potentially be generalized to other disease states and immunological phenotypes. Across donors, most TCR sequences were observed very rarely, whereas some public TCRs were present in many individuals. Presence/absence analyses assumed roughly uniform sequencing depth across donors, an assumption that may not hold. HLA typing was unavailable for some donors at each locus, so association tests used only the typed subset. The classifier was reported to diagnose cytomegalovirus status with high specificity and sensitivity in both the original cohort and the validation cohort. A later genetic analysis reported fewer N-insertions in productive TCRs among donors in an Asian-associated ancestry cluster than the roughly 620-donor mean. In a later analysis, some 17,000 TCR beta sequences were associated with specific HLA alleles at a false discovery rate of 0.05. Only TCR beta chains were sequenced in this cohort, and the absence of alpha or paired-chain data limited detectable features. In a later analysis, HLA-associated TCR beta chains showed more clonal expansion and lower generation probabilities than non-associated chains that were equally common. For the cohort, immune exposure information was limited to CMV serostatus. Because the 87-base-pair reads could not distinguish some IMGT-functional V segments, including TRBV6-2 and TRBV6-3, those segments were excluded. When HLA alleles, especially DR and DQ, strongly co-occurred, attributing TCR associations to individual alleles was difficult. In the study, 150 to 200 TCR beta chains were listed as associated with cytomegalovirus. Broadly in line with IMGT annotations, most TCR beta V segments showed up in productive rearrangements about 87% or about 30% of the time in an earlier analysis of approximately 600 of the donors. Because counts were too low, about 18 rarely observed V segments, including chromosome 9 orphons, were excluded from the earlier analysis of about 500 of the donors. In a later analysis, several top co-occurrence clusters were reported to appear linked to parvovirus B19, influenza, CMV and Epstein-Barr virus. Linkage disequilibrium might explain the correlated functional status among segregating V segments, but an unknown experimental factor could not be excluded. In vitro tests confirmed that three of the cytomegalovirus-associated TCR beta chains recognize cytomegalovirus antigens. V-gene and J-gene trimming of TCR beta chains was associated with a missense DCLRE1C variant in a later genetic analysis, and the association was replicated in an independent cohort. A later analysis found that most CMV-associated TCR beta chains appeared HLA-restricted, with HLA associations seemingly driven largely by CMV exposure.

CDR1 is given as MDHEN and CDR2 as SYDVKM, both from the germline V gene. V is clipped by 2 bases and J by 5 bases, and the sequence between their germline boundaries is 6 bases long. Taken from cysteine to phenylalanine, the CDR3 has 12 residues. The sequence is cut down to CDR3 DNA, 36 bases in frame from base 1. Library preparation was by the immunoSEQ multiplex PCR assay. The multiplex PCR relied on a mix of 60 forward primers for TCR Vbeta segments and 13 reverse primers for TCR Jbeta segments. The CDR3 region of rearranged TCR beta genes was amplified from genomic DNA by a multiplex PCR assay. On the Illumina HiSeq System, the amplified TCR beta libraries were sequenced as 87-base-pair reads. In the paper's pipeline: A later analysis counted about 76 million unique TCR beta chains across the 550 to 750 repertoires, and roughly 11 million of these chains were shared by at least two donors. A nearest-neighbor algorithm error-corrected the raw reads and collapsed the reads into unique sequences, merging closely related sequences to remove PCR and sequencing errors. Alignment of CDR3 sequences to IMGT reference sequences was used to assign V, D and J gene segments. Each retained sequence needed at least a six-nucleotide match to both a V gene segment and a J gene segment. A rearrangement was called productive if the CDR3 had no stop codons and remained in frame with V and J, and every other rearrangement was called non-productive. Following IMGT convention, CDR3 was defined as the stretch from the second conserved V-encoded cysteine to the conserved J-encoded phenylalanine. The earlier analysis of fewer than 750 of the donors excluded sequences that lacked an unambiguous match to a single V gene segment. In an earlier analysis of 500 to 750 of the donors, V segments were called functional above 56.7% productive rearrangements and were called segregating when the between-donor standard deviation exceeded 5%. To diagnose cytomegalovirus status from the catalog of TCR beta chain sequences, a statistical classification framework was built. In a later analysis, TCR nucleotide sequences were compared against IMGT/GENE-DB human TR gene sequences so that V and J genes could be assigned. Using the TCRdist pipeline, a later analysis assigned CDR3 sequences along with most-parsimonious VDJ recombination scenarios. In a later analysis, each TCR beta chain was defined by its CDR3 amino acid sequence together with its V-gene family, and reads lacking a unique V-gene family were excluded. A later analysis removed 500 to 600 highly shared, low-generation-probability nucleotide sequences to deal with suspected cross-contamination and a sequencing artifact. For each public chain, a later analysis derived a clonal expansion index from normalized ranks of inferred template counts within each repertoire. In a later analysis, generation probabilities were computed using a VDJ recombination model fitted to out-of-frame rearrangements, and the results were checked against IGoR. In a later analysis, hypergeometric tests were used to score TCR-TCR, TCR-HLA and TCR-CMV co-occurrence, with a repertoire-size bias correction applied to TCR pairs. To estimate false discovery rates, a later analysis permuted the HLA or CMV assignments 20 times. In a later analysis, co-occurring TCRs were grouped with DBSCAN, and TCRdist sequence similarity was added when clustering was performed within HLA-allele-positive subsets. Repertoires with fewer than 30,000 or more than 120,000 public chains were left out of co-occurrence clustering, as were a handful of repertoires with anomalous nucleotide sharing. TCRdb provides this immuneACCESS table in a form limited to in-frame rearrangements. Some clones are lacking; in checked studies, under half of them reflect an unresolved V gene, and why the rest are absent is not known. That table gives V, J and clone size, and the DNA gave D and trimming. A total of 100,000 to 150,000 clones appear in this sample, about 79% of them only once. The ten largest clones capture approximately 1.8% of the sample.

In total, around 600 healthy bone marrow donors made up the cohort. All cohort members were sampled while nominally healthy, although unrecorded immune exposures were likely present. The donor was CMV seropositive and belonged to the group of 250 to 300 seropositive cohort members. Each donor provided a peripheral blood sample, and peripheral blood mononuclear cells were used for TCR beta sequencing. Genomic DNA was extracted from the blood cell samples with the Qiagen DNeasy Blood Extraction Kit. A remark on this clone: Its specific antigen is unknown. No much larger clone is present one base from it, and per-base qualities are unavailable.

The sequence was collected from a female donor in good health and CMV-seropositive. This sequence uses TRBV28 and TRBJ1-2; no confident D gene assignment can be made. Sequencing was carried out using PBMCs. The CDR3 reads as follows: CASSLVEYGYTF. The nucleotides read TGTGCCAGCAGTTTAGTGGAGTATGGCTACACCTTC.